The 25 T cell receptor beta chains below all came from one sample that was sequenced in a study of regulatory dendritic cells for organ transplantation. The method was immunoSEQ multiplex PCR; TCRdb's version includes in-frame clones alone and lacks a portion of them. The sample carries 25,000 to 30,000 clones, roughly 85% recorded once. The source material was naive CD4+ T cells from blood. Subset reported: CD45RA+ naive T cells. These receptors were obtained from a human donor in good health.

V and J are TRBV2 and TRBJ2-5; 11 bases fit TRBD2. Germline V gene data show CDR1 as SNHLY and CDR2 as FYNNEI. V shed 3 bases and J 4 bases; nucleotides not matched to a gene: 4. This CDR3 contains 15 residues. The CDR3 here is CASSEPSGGRETQYF. The CDR3 DNA follows: TGTGCCAGCAGTGAGCCTAGCGGGGGGCGAGAGACCCAGTACTTC.

The rearrangement links TRBV10-2 to TRBJ2-2; the D gene is possibly TRBD1 (5 bases). The CDR3 loop spans 15 amino acids. V lost 4 bases and J 2 bases, leaving 11 bases between the germline ends. Germline CDR1 and CDR2: WSHSY and SAAADI. CDR3 loop: CASSGGRANTGELFF. The CDR3 DNA follows: TGCGCCAGCAGTGGGGGCAGGGCCAACACCGGGGAGCTGTTTTTT.

This chain joins TRBV11-2 and TRBJ2-4; TRBD1 agrees at 10 bases. CDR1 and CDR2 (germline): SGHAT, FQNNGV. The CDR3 runs 16 residues. After removal of 1 base from V and 8 bases from J, the junction contained 8 bases not matched to a gene. CDR3 DNA: TGTGCCAGCAGCTTAGCTTTGGGACAGGGGAGGGACATTCAGTACTTC. It specifies CASSLALGQGRDIQYF.

This clone appeared a single time. The genes are TRBV11-3 and TRBJ2-3; D unresolved. Between the trimmed V and J ends, which lost 0 bases and 7 bases, there was a span of 11 bases. The CDR3 spans 14 residues. The germline gives CDR1 SGHNT, CDR2 YENEEA. In DNA, the CDR3 is TGTGCCAGCAGCTTAGAGGCCGTCGCCCATACGCAGTATTTT. Its protein is CASSLEAVAHTQYF.

The rearrangement links TRBV9 to TRBJ1-4, with D possibly TRBD1 on 6 matching bases. CDR1 and CDR2 (germline): SGDLS, YYNGEE. The CDR3 runs 14 residues. The ends were cut back, 7 bases at V and 3 bases at J, with 13 bases in the middle. CDR3 sequence reads: CASGGQTSNEKLFF. The CDR3 DNA follows: TGTGCCAGCGGGGGCCAGACCTCTAATGAAAAACTGTTTTTT.

This chain uses TRBV6-5 with TRBJ1-2; TRBD1 might be the D (6 bases). This CDR3 has 14 amino acids. V lost 2 bases, J lost 2 bases, and 9 bases lay in between. Per the germline V gene, CDR1 is MNHEY and CDR2 is SVGAGI. DNA for the CDR3: TGTGCCAGCAGTTACGGGGGCGCGAACTATGGCTACACCTTC. This sequence encodes CASSYGGANYGYTF.

The rearrangement uses TRBV6-5 and TRBJ2-3; 8 bases are a match to TRBD1. Trimming at V came to 4 bases and at J to 3 bases, leaving 9 bases not matched to a gene. This CDR3 has 16 amino acids. Per germline, CDR1 MNHEY and CDR2 SVGAGI. The DNA of the CDR3 is TGTGCCAGCAGTTCCCGGACAGGGACAATAACAGATACGCAGTATTTT. This encodes CASSSRTGTITDTQYF.

The table lists this clone with a count of one. The V gene is TRBV18, the J gene TRBJ1-1, with D perhaps matching TRBD1 (6 bases). V lost 4 bases to trimming and J lost 1 base, with 10 bases between them. The CDR3 runs to 14 residues. CDR1 KGHSH and CDR2 LQKENI come from the germline V gene. CDR3 sequence reads: CASSRWTENTEAFF. CDR3 sequence (DNA): TGTGCCAGCTCACGTTGGACAGAGAACACTGAAGCTTTCTTT.

The rearrangement links TRBV5-4 to TRBJ2-2; D not resolved. Germline CDR1 reads SGHNT; CDR2 reads YYREEE (reference sequence). Trimming took 0 bases from V and 6 from J, leaving 12 bases between them. The CDR3 consists of 15 residues. CDR3 bases: TGTGCCAGCAGCTTGGCAGTCTCACCCCCCGGGGAGCTGTTTTTT. It codes for CASSLAVSPPGELFF.

The CDR3 DNA follows: TGTGCCAGCAGTTACTCACCTAGCGGGGACCCCGGGGAGCTGTTTTTT. It codes for CASSYSPSGDPGELFF. This chain joins TRBV6-5 and TRBJ2-2; 9 bases are a match to TRBD2. The V gene's germline CDR1 is MNHEY and CDR2 SVGAGI. The J segment lost 6 bases and the V segment lost 0 bases, leaving 5 bases of the junction unmatched. This CDR3 has 16 amino acids.

The chain couples TRBV6-5 to TRBJ2-7; 9 nucleotides line up with TRBD1. V dropped 7 bases and J dropped 2; count of bases not matched to a gene: 6. The CDR3 is made up of 14 amino acids. The germline CDR1 and CDR2 sequences are MNHEY and SVGAGI. The CDR3 protein is CASKKGQGTYEQYF. The CDR3 DNA sequence: TGTGCCAGCAAAAAAGGACAGGGGACCTACGAGCAGTACTTC.

The V gene is TRBV18, the J gene TRBJ2-1, with 10 bases fitting TRBD2. CDR3 length: 17 residues. The V segment lost 2 bases and the J segment 0 bases; nucleotides outside the gene matches: 4. CDR1 KGHSH and CDR2 LQKENI come from the germline V gene. The CDR3 is CASSPSSGGSSYNEQFF. CDR3 DNA sequence: TGTGCCAGCTCACCATCTAGCGGGGGAAGCTCCTACAATGAGCAGTTCTTC.

The chain uses TRBV11-2 and TRBJ2-5, with 9 bases aligning to TRBD2. J was trimmed by 4 bases and V by 1 base; bases with no gene match: 4. The CDR3 extends over 15 amino acids. CDR1 SGHAT and CDR2 FQNNGV come from the germline V gene. CDR3 sequence reads: CASSLALAGVETQYF. CDR3 DNA: TGTGCCAGCAGCTTAGCCTTAGCGGGGGTAGAGACCCAGTACTTC. Full variable domain (rest looked up from reference TRBV11-2 and TRBJ2-5): EAGVAQSPRYKIIEKRQSVAFWCNPISGHATLYWYQQILGQGPKLLIQFQNNGVVDDSQLPKDRFSAERLKGVDSTLKIQPAKLEDSAVYLCASSLALAGVETQYFGPGTRLLVL.

The chain uses TRBV6-4 and TRBJ2-4; D uncertain. CDR1 and CDR2 from the germline V gene are MRHNA and SNTAGT. This CDR3 spans 14 amino acids. V shed 8 bases and J shed 7 bases, with 18 bases lying between them. CDR3 sequence (DNA): TGTGCCAGCCCAAAAAACCCAGGTAGGAACATTCAGTACTTC. As protein: CASPKNPGRNIQYF.

This clone was seen just once. This chain links TRBV5-1 with TRBJ2-3; D may be TRBD1 (7 bases). The V end lost 0 bases, the J end lost 5 bases, and 10 bases lay between the germline ends. Germline V gene data show CDR1 as SGHRS and CDR2 as YFSETQ. The CDR3 is made up of 14 amino acids. The CDR3 DNA reads as TGCGCCAGCAGCTTGGGACAGGGAGGAGATACGCAGTATTTT. Translation gives CASSLGQGGDTQYF.

This clone turned up a few times. The rearrangement uses TRBV7-2 and TRBJ2-1; weak D call: TRBD1 (5 bases). V lost 1 base and J 15 bases, leaving 16 bases between the germline ends. The germline V gene encodes CDR1 SGHTA and CDR2 FQGNSA. CDR3 length: 13 amino acids. CDR3 DNA sequence: TGTGCCAGCAGCTTAGAGGACATTACACTGCGGTTCTTC. Translated: CASSLEDITLRFF.

The V gene is TRBV4-3, the J gene TRBJ1-2; D is ambiguous. CDR1 and CDR2 (germline): LGHNA, YSLEER. CDR3 length: 14 amino acids. With 0 bases removed from V and 4 bases from J, the gap between germline ends came to 9 bases. CDR3 nucleotides: TGCGCCAGCAGCCAAGATCGTAACAGCTATGGCTACACCTTC. Protein sequence: CASSQDRNSYGYTF.

This clone appeared a single time. The chain joins TRBV7-3 to TRBJ2-3, with D perhaps matching TRBD1 (5 bases). The germline gives CDR1 SGHTA, CDR2 FQGTGA. CDR3 size: 15 residues. Trimming shortened V by 5 bases and J by 2 bases, and 14 bases separated the two germline ends. The CDR3 DNA follows: TGTGCCAGCAGCCCACTTGGGGCCCTCACAGATACGCAGTATTTT. This sequence encodes CASSPLGALTDTQYF.

The chain couples TRBV4-2 to TRBJ1-2; 7 positions agree with TRBD1. Trimming cost V 3 bases and J 8 bases; bases outside gene matches: 6. Per the germline V gene, CDR1 is LGHNA and CDR2 is YNFKEQ. The CDR3 contains 13 residues. CDR3: CASSQGRDSGYTF. CDR3 DNA sequence: TGTGCCAGCAGCCAGGGCCGGGACAGCGGCTACACCTTC.

The V call is TRBV10-3, the J call TRBJ2-1, with a weak D call TRBD1 (5 bases). With 7 bases removed from V and 0 bases from J, the gap between germline ends came to 16 bases. From germline, CDR1 is ENHRY and CDR2 SYGVKD. The CDR3 spans 16 residues. The CDR3 bases are TGTGCCATCACCTCAACAGGCAACCCCTCCTACAATGAGCAGTTCTTC. Translating gives CAITSTGNPSYNEQFF.

The chain combines TRBV5-1 with TRBJ2-7, with D maybe TRBD1 (6 bases). Trimming removed 3 bases at V and 2 bases at J, with 15 bases between. Germline CDR1 is SGHRS and CDR2 is YFSETQ. This CDR3 spans 15 amino acids. The CDR3: CASSSSTGITYEQYF. The CDR3 coding sequence is TGCGCCAGCAGCTCTAGTACAGGGATAACCTACGAGCAGTACTTC.

This rearrangement joins TRBV7-2 to TRBJ2-2; 7 bases match TRBD2. The CDR3 covers 15 residues. The V gene end was trimmed by 6 bases and the J gene end by 2 bases; junction bases not matched to a gene: 6. The germline V gene has CDR1 SGHTA and CDR2 FQGNSA. The CDR3, as DNA: TGTGCCAGCAGTGGGCGGGGGATTAACACCGGGGAGCTGTTTTTT. It specifies CASSGRGINTGELFF.

The rearrangement links TRBV5-1 to TRBJ2-7; TRBD1 matches 7 bases. From germline, CDR1 is SGHRS and CDR2 YFSETQ. With V trimmed by 5 bases and J by 4 bases, 6 bases remained unmatched. The CDR3 consists of 13 residues. CDR3 sequence reads: CASRYDRAYEQYF. The CDR3 DNA follows: TGCGCCAGCAGATATGACAGGGCTTACGAGCAGTACTTC.

The chain employs TRBV7-9 and TRBJ2-7, with TRBD2 matching over 12 bases. The CDR3 covers 15 residues. Germline CDR1 reads SEHNR; CDR2 reads FQNEAQ (reference sequence). The V and J ends lost 5 bases and 3 bases, in that order; junction bases with no gene match: 5. The CDR3 nucleotides are TGTGCCAGCAGCCTAGGACTAGCGGGGATCTACGAGCAGTACTTC. This sequence encodes CASSLGLAGIYEQYF.

This clone was counted once. J is TRBJ1-2 and V is TRBV5-1, with no clear D. The germline CDR1 and CDR2 sequences are SGHRS and YFSETQ. CDR3 size: 14 residues. V was clipped by 1 base and J by 6 bases, with 13 bases between them. CDR3 in amino acids: CASSLSRRENGYTF. Written as DNA, the CDR3 is TGCGCCAGCAGCTTGAGTCGGAGGGAAAATGGCTACACCTTC.